The present TCR beta chain was sequenced within a study of blood T cell repertoires in COVID-19. The overall study: Samples of COVID-19 (acute and convalescent) were obtained from the United States, Italy and Spain. PBMCs, B-cell-depleted T cells, or T cells were the source of the cDNA or gDNA that made up the material.

Per the authors' pipeline: How many nucleated cells were present was estimated from reference gene primer amplification. Here immunoSEQ multiplex PCR was the method, and the copy in TCRdb shows in-frame clones only, minus some. That table supplies the V and J calls and clone size; D and trimming were determined from the DNA. The repertoire holds 150,000 to 200,000 clones, with 85% to 90% as singletons. This receptor was identified in a woman aged 80 or older in a cohort sampled during active or convalescent COVID-19. Sample: peripheral blood.

The CDR3 DNA is TGTGCCAGCAGCTCCGCCGGGACTACCAACTACAATGAGCAGTTCTTC. Translation gives CASSSAGTTNYNEQFF. J is TRBJ2-1 and V is TRBV7-2; TRBD2 agrees at 7 bases. The CDR3 contains 16 residues. The germline V gene has CDR1 SGHTA and CDR2 FQGNSA. V shed 4 bases, J shed 3 bases, and the junction held 9 bases outside the gene matches.